This T cell receptor beta chain stems from a study of blood T cell repertoires in COVID-19. Study-wide background: Donors in the United States, Italy and Spain gave samples during acute or convalescent COVID-19.

Germline lookup yields CDR1 KGHDR and CDR2 SFDVKD. Trimming shortened V by 1 base and J by 0 bases, and 7 bases separated the two germline ends. The CDR3 is 15 amino acids. Authors' analysis steps: Nucleated cell counts were estimated from reference gene primer amplification. This table comes from immunoSEQ multiplex PCR, and its TCRdb copy is limited to in-frame clones, with some not included. V and J calls plus clone size are reproduced from that table; the DNA served to infer D and trimming. The data contain roughly 130,000 clones, 84% of them seen just once; the ten biggest clones take up under 4%. Everyone who took part was roughly 18 to 100 years old, and they came from 24 US areas.

Source material: PBMCs or T cells enriched from blood (not recorded which). This sequence was found in a woman in her twenties or thirties who had recovered from COVID-19. The genes are TRBV24-1 and TRBJ2-3; D gene unclear. This chain's CDR3 is CATSDFSTSTDTQYF. CDR3 nucleotide sequence: TGTGCCACCAGTGATTTCTCGACTAGCACAGATACGCAGTATTTT.